This is a list of T cell receptor beta chains from one sample in a study of CD4 T cells in relation to SARS-CoV-2 and coronaviruses. The table came from immunoSEQ multiplex PCR; TCRdb's copy has only in-frame clones and leaves some out. Of roughly 60,000 clones listed, 94% are singletons. Sequencing used naive CD4+ T cells from PBMCs. Every receptor here comes from a human donor in good health. Each CDR3 is given with its conserved first and last residue. Fields, in order: D gene, clone size, J gene, V gene, CDR3 protein, CDR3 DNA. The D gene is left open where the match is weak. The size field is filled for only some rows; it gives once, few, many or a size class.

- | - | TRBJ1-2 | TRBV28 | CASSLTDGYGYTF | TGTGCCAGCAGTTTGACGGACGGCTATGGCTACACCTTC
- | - | TRBJ2-3 | TRBV24-1 | CATSDDSTGGLGVTDTQYF | TGTGCCACCAGTGATGATTCGACTGGTGGGCTGGGGGTCACAGATACGCAGTATTTT
- | - | TRBJ2-5 | TRBV15 | CATSTGPQETQYF | TGTGCCACCAGCACGGGACCACAAGAGACCCAGTACTTC
- | - | TRBJ1-5 | TRBV21-1 | CASSKEGQASNQPQHF | TGTGCCAGCAGCAAAGAGGGACAGGCAAGCAATCAGCCCCAGCATTTT
- | - | TRBJ1-3 | TRBV11-2 | CAARTASGNTIYF | TGTGCCGCCCGGACGGCCTCTGGAAACACCATATATTTT
- | - | TRBJ1-5 | TRBV12-3/TRBV12-4 | CASKMSNQPQHF | TGTGCCAGCAAGATGAGCAATCAGCCCCAGCATTTT
- | - | TRBJ1-1 | TRBV7-8 | CASSPIRGYQGTEAFF | TGTGCCAGCAGCCCAATAAGGGGTTATCAGGGCACTGAAGCTTTCTTT
- | - | TRBJ2-7 | TRBV6-2/TRBV6-3 | CASSYSRGLTHEQYF | TGTGCCAGCAGTTACTCAAGGGGATTGACCCACGAGCAGTACTTC
- | - | TRBJ1-1 | TRBV28 | CASSSEGDYTEAFF | TGTGCCAGCAGTTCGGAGGGGGATTACACTGAAGCTTTCTTT
TRBD1 | few | TRBJ2-3 | TRBV10-1 | CASSGDLGTGNPDTQYF | TGCGCCAGCAGTGGGGATCTCGGGACAGGGAATCCAGATACGCAGTATTTT
- | - | TRBJ1-2 | TRBV3-1/TRBV3-2 | CASSTSRYGYTF | TGTGCCAGCAGCACTTCCCGGTATGGCTACACCTTC
- | - | TRBJ2-7 | TRBV3-1/TRBV3-2 | CASSQFSYEQYF | TGTGCCAGCAGCCAATTTTCCTACGAGCAGTACTTC
- | - | TRBJ2-2 | TRBV10-2 | CASRDPEDTGELFF | TGCGCCAGCAGGGACCCTGAGGACACCGGGGAGCTGTTTTTT
- | - | TRBJ2-2 | TRBV11-1 | CASSLATRELFF | TGTGCCAGCAGCTTAGCGACGAGGGAGCTGTTTTTT
- | - | TRBJ1-3 | TRBV7-6 | CASSPRRDSGNTIYF | TGTGCCAGCAGCCCGCGCCGCGACTCTGGAAACACCATATATTTT
- | - | TRBJ2-7 | TRBV6-5 | CASSYSISPTEQYF | TGTGCCAGCAGTTACTCGATATCCCCTACGGAGCAGTACTTC
TRBD2 | - | TRBJ2-3 | TRBV24-1 | CATSDQTSGRTDTQYF | TGTGCCACCAGTGATCAAACTAGCGGGAGGACAGATACGCAGTATTTT
TRBD1 | - | TRBJ2-7 | TRBV4-1 | CASSQDRLSSTGANYEQYF | TGCGCCAGCAGCCAAGATCGTCTCTCGTCGACAGGGGCTAACTACGAGCAGTACTTC
TRBD1 | - | TRBJ2-7 | TRBV28 | CASKRQGASYEQYF | TGTGCCAGCAAACGACAGGGGGCCTCCTACGAGCAGTACTTC
TRBD2 | - | TRBJ2-1 | TRBV7-3 | CASSFVAGGHNEQFF | TGTGCCAGCAGCTTTGTAGCGGGAGGGCACAATGAGCAGTTCTTC
- | - | TRBJ1-1 | TRBV5-4 | CASSWDTSGGTEAFF | TGTGCCAGCAGCTGGGACACGTCCGGGGGCACTGAAGCTTTCTTT
- | - | TRBJ1-2 | TRBV9 | CASSVATGRVGGYTF | TGTGCCAGCAGCGTAGCTACAGGGAGGGTAGGAGGCTACACCTTC
- | - | TRBJ1-3 | TRBV5-4 | CASSRGGGSGNTIYF | TGTGCCAGCAGTAGGGGGGGCGGATCTGGAAACACCATATATTTT
TRBD2 | - | TRBJ2-7 | TRBV20-1 | CSASPPGTTYF | TGCAGTGCTTCCCCCCCCGGGACTACTTACTTC
- | - | TRBJ2-6 | TRBV4-1 | CASKPPSGANVLTF | TGCGCCAGCAAACCTCCGTCAGGGGCCAACGTCCTGACTTTC
TRBD1 | once | TRBJ2-7 | TRBV4-1 | CASSQDRRQGAYEQYF | TGCGCCAGCAGCCAAGATCGGCGACAGGGGGCCTACGAGCAGTACTTC
- | - | TRBJ2-3 | TRBV30 | CAWSAQTGPDTQYF | TGTGCCTGGAGTGCCCAAACAGGGCCAGATACGCAGTATTTT
- | - | TRBJ1-4 | TRBV5-1 | CASSFGRDREKLFF | TGCGCCAGCAGCTTTGGCAGGGATCGTGAAAAACTGTTTTTT
TRBD2 | - | TRBJ2-5 | TRBV3-1/TRBV3-2 | CASSPGTSGRVGKTQYF | TGTGCCAGCAGCCCAGGGACTAGCGGGAGGGTGGGGAAGACCCAGTACTTC
TRBD2 | - | TRBJ2-2 | TRBV9 | CASSVGVAGGTGELFF | TGTGCCAGCAGCGTAGGGGTTGCGGGAGGCACCGGGGAGCTGTTTTTT
- | - | TRBJ2-5 | TRBV3-1/TRBV3-2 | CASSQEYLGTQETQYF | TGTGCCAGCAGCCAAGAGTATCTTGGGACACAAGAGACCCAGTACTTC
TRBD2 | - | TRBJ2-3 | TRBV7-3 | CASSPTSGTDTQYF | TGTGCCAGCAGCCCTACTAGCGGCACAGATACGCAGTATTTT
- | - | TRBJ2-2 | TRBV5-1 | CASSLPVTNTGELFF | TGCGCCAGCAGCCTCCCCGTCACGAACACCGGGGAGCTGTTTTTT
TRBD1 | - | TRBJ2-5 | TRBV5-1 | CASSGTGIVQETQYF | TGCGCCAGCAGCGGGACAGGGATCGTTCAAGAGACCCAGTACTTC
- | - | TRBJ1-2 | TRBV4-1 | CASSQERDFGYTF | TGCGCCAGCAGCCAAGAAAGGGACTTCGGCTACACCTTC
TRBD2 | - | TRBJ2-1 | TRBV19 | CASRGLAGGSWYNEQFF | TGTGCCAGCCGGGGACTAGCGGGAGGAAGTTGGTACAATGAGCAGTTCTTC
TRBD2 | - | TRBJ2-1 | TRBV7-8 | CASSLGTTNEEQFF | TGTGCCAGCAGCTTGGGGACTACCAATGAGGAGCAGTTCTTC
- | - | TRBJ2-5 | TRBV4-1 | CASSPAFLSGETQYF | TGCGCCAGCAGCCCAGCTTTTCTCTCAGGAGAGACCCAGTACTTC
- | few | TRBJ1-2 | TRBV18 | CASSPKGEPYGYTF | TGTGCCAGCTCACCTAAAGGGGAGCCCTATGGCTACACCTTC
- | - | TRBJ1-2 | TRBV6-1 | CASSEKGMVGYTF | TGTGCCAGCAGTGAAAAGGGGATGGTTGGCTACACCTTC
TRBD1 | - | TRBJ2-3 | TRBV6-6 | CASSPTGAGTDTQYF | TGTGCCAGCAGTCCTACAGGGGCTGGCACAGATACGCAGTATTTT
- | - | TRBJ2-7 | TRBV19 | CASSAGTVDSYEQYF | TGTGCCAGTAGTGCGGGGACAGTGGACTCCTACGAGCAGTACTTC
TRBD2 | - | TRBJ2-7 | TRBV29-1 | CSAGGGRNYEQYF | TGCAGCGCGGGCGGGGGGAGAAACTACGAGCAGTACTTC
- | - | TRBJ2-2 | TRBV5-6 | CASTQLANTGELFF | TGTGCCAGCACCCAGCTAGCGAACACCGGGGAGCTGTTTTTT
TRBD2 | - | TRBJ2-7 | TRBV18 | CASSPPSGRGYEQYF | TGTGCCAGCTCACCACCTAGCGGGAGGGGCTACGAGCAGTACTTC
- | - | TRBJ2-7 | TRBV24-1 | CATSDPPPGHEQYF | TGTGCCACCAGTGATCCTCCGCCGGGCCACGAGCAGTACTTC
TRBD1 | - | TRBJ1-4 | TRBV18 | CASSPRTGTGFEKLFF | TGTGCCAGCTCACCTAGGACCGGGACAGGGTTCGAAAAACTGTTTTTT
TRBD2 | - | TRBJ2-1 | TRBV20-1 | CSASREGRNEQFF | TGCAGTGCTAGTCGGGAGGGCCGCAATGAGCAGTTCTTC
- | - | TRBJ1-1 | TRBV25-1 | CASSEFGGLGTEAFF | TGTGCCAGCAGTGAATTCGGGGGGCTCGGCACTGAAGCTTTCTTT
- | - | TRBJ1-4 | TRBV5-1 | CASTRLAANEKLFF | TGCGCCAGCACTCGTCTGGCCGCTAATGAAAAACTGTTTTTT
- | - | TRBJ2-3 | TRBV6-5 | CASSYGQDRQNVQYF | TGTGCCAGCAGTTACGGGCAGGACCGACAGAATGTGCAGTATTTT
- | once | TRBJ2-5 | TRBV3-1/TRBV3-2 | CASSLGRDIDQETQYF | TGTGCCAGCAGTTTAGGCCGGGACATCGACCAAGAGACCCAGTACTTC